The 2 T cell receptor beta chains below were found in one sample sequenced in a study of T cells in localized non-small cell lung cancer. Data came from immunoSEQ multiplex PCR; TCRdb stores just in-frame clones and leaves some out. The sample yields some 56,000 clones, roughly 85% seen once. This material consisted of peripheral blood, taken before any cancer treatment. Every receptor here comes from a woman aged 35 to 69 with stage I lung adenocarcinoma.

The chain couples TRBV19 to TRBJ1-1, with 7 bases aligning to TRBD1. With 7 bases clipped from V and 6 bases from J, the junction kept 8 bases outside the gene matches. The CDR3 has 13 residues. The germline CDR1 and CDR2 sequences are LNHDA and SQIVND (reference sequence). This chain's CDR3 is CASTLLGGSEAFF. The CDR3 coding sequence is TGTGCCAGTACCCTCTTAGGGGGCTCTGAAGCTTTCTTT.

V and J are TRBV7-2 and TRBJ1-5; D possibly corresponds to TRBD1 (5 bases). Trimming shortened V by 1 base and J by 7 bases, and 11 bases separated the two germline ends. This CDR3 has 14 residues. Germline CDR1 SGHTA, CDR2 FQGNSA. CDR3 DNA sequence: TGTGCCAGCAGCTTAGATGGTGGGGGGCAGCCCCAGCATTTT. It is translated as CASSLDGGGQPQHF.